This T cell receptor (beta chain) was obtained from a study of CD8 T cells in ankylosing spondylitis (dated by TCRdb to 2016 to 2017). For context, the study as a whole: To find TCR variants linked to disease, the study profiled T cell receptor beta repertoires in ankylosing spondylitis patients and healthy donors. The full study cohort comprised around 25 ankylosing spondylitis patients and around 100 healthy donors. Peripheral blood was sampled, and synovial fluid was additionally collected from ankylosing spondylitis patients.

The junction carries 4 bases between V and J, which are trimmed by 2 bases and 4 bases respectively. Measured from the cysteine to the phenylalanine, the CDR3 is 12 residues long. This entry keeps only the CDR3 DNA: 36 bases, framed from base 1. Per the germline V gene (reference sequence), SEHNR is the CDR1 and FQNEAQ is the CDR2. The instrument was an Illumina HiSeq 2500. TCR beta libraries were prepared by quantitative 5'-RACE with molecular barcodes. In the original analysis: Disease-linked TCR variants were identified with a new computational method built on a probabilistic model of VDJ rearrangement. TCRdb ran its own pipeline on the public reads, namely fastp trimming at Q25 and MiXCR clone calling, and kept in-frame beta chains. All rows with the same CDR3 protein become a single entry with the most common DNA and genes. The authors' filters were not applied to this entry. In all, the sample holds about 390,000 distinct CDR3 sequences, and around 22% of those were seen once. 15% to 20% of the sample lies in the top ten.

This clonotype was seen a few times. Its antigen is not yet known. No base quality values were provided; no much bigger clone lies one nucleotide off. Points the paper makes about the study in general: In peripheral blood, the disease-linked clones were found at relatively low frequencies and had a CD8+ phenotype. Blood from ankylosing spondylitis patients appeared to be characterized by a TCR beta motif made up of seven or eight highly homologous amino acid variants. Some motif variants had previously been reported in the synovial fluid and blood of reactive arthritis patients, which suggests shared mechanisms of disease initiation. The disease-linked clones were reported to be significantly enriched in matched synovial fluid samples from ankylosing spondylitis patients.

The sequenced sample was blood, either unsorted or a sorted T cell fraction (not recorded which). The sequence was collected from a male donor with ankylosing spondylitis. The chain couples TRBV7-9 to TRBJ2-3; the D gene assignment is ambiguous. The nucleotides read TGTGCCAGCAGCTTACGGTCAGATACGCAGTATTTT. Its protein reads: CASSLRSDTQYF.